The T cell receptor beta chain described here comes from a study of blood T cell repertoires in COVID-19. Study context: Material from acute and convalescent COVID-19 was sourced from the United States, Italy and Spain. PBMCs, B-cell-depleted T cells, or T cells were the source of the cDNA or gDNA that made up the material.

The table came from immunoSEQ multiplex PCR; TCRdb's copy has only in-frame clones and leaves some out. The sample shows over 150,000 clones, roughly 84% of them seen only once. The CDR3 has 13 residues. Unmatched junction bases numbered 7, after V lost 5 bases and J lost 6 bases. From germline, CDR1 is SEHNR and CDR2 FQNEAQ (reference sequence). The genes are TRBV7-9 and TRBJ2-7, with TRBD2 identical over 7 bases. The clonotype originates from a human donor in a cohort sampled during active COVID-19. Sequencing was carried out using peripheral blood. This chain's CDR3 is CASSPPGGSEQYF. CDR3 bases: TGTGCCAGCAGCCCCCCCGGGGGGTCCGAGCAGTACTTC.